The clone carrying this TCR beta chain was counted ten times or more. The antigen is unknown. Construction of TCR beta libraries relied on iRepertoire HTBI primers and on Arm-PCR targeting CDR3 regions. TCRdb reprocessed the multiplex PCR reads with MiXCR, giving one entry per CDR3 protein. This repertoire shows 510,000 or so distinct CDR3 sequences, about 12% found once; its top ten account for approximately 9%. V gave up 3 bases and J gave up 4 bases; unmatched junction bases: 1. The germline V gene has CDR1 KGHDR and CDR2 SFDVKD. The CDR3 spans 14 residues. The sample comes from a study of regulatory T cells in long-lasting Graves disease. Whole-study results and caveats: With persistent disease, TRBV28, TRBJ1-2 and TRBJ2-5 were the favored segments. Persistent Graves' patients showed reduced TCR diversity versus newly diagnosed patients.

Time point denoted: newly diagnosed GD, antithyroid drugs for less than 3 months. Preparation of the TCR library used RNA extracted from PBMCs. A further study also used this sample, focusing on T cells in Graves' hyperthyroidism and ophthalmopathy. This second study says: A first-round RT-PCR of the TCR CDR3 used the HTBI primer set. For ophthalmopathy, model prediction preceded onset by a median roughly 6.5 months.

This sequence was found in a woman in her thirties with Graves disease. This chain uses TRBV24-1 with TRBJ1-2; 10 nucleotides match TRBD1. The source was peripheral blood mononuclear cells (PBMCs), collected at new diagnosis, from a patient treated with antithyroid drugs. The CDR3 DNA follows: TGTGCCACCAGTGATGGGACAGGGGCCTATGGCTACACCTTC. Protein: CATSDGTGAYGYTF.